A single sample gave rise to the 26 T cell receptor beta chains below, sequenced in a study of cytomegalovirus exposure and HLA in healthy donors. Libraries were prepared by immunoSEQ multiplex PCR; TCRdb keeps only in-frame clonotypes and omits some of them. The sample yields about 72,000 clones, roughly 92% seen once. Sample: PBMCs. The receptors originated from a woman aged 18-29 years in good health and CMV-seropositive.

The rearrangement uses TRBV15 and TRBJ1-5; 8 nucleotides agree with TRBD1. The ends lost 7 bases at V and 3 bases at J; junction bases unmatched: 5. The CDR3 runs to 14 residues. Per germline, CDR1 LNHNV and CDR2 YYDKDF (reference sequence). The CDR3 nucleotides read TGTGCCACCACCACGGGACAGGTCAATCAGCCCCAGCATTTT. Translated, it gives CATTTGQVNQPQHF.

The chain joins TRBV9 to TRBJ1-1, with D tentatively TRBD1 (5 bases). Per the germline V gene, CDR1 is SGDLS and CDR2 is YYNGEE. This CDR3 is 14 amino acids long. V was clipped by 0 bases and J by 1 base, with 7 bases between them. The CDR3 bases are TGTGCCAGCAGCGTAGGACAGAGGAACACTGAAGCTTTCTTT. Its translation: CASSVGQRNTEAFF.

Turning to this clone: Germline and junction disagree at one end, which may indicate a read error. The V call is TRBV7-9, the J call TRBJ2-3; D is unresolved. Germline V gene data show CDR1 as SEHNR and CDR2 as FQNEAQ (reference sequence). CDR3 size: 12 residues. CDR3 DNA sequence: TGTGCCAGCAGGTTAGGCGCAGATACGCAGTATTTT. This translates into CASRLGADTQYF.

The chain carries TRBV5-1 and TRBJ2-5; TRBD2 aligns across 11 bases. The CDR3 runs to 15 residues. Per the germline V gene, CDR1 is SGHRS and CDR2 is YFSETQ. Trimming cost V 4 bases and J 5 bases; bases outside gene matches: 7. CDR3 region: CASSAVTSGKETQYF. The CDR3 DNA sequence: TGCGCCAGCAGCGCCGTGACTAGCGGGAAGGAGACCCAGTACTTC.

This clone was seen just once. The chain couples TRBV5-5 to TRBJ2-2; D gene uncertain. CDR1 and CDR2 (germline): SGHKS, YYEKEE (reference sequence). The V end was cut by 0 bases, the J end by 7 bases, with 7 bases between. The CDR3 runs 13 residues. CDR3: CASSLVGGGELFF. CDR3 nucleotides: TGTGCCAGCAGCTTGGTCGGCGGCGGGGAGCTGTTTTTT.

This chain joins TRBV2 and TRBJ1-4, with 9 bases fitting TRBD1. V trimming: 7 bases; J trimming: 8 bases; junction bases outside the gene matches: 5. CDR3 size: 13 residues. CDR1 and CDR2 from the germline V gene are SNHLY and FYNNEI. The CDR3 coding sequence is TGTGCCAGCAACGGACAGGGGACAGAAAAACTGTTTTTT. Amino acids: CASNGQGTEKLFF.

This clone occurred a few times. The CDR3, as DNA: TGTGCCAGCAGCCTGACTAGCCCGGGGGGGTACTTC. This gives the protein CASSLTSPGGYF. The J gene is TRBJ2-7, the V gene TRBV2; 7 bases map to TRBD2. The V gene end was trimmed by 6 bases and the J gene end by 12 bases; junction bases not matched to a gene: 11. This CDR3 is built from 12 residues. Germline CDR1 and CDR2: SNHLY and FYNNEI.

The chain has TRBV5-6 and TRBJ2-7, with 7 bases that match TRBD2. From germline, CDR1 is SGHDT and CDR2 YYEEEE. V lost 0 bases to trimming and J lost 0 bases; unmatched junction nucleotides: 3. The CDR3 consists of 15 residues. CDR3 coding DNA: TGTGCCAGCAGCTTGGGGGGGGGAATCTCCTACGAGCAGTACTTC. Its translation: CASSLGGGISYEQYF.

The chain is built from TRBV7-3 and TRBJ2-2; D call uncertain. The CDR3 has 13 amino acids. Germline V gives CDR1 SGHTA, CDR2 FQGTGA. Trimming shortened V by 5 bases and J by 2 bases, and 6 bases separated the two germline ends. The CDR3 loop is CASSQSNTGELFF. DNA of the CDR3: TGTGCCAGCAGCCAGTCCAACACCGGGGAGCTGTTTTTT. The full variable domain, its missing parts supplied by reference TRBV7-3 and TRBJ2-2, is GAGVSQTPSNKVTEKGKYVELRCDPISGHTALYWYRQSLGQGPEFLIYFQGTGAADDSGLPNDRFFAVRPEGSVSTLKIQRTERGDSAVYLCASSQSNTGELFFGEGSRLTVL.

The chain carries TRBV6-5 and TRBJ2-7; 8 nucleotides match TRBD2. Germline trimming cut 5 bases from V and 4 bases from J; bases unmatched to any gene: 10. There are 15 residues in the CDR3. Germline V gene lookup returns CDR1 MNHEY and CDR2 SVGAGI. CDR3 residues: CASSRVSGAGYEQYF. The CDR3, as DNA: TGTGCCAGCAGTCGAGTTAGCGGGGCTGGGTACGAGCAGTACTTC.

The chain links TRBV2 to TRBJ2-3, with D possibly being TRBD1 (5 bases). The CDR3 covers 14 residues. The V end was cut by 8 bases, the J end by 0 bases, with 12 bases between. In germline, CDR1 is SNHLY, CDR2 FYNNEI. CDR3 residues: CASATGPSTDTQYF. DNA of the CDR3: TGTGCCAGCGCCACAGGACCTAGCACAGATACGCAGTATTTT.

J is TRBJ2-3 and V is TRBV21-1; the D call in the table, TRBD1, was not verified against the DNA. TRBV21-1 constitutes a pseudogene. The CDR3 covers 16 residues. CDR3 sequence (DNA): TGTGCCAGCAGCAAATGCGATAGGACAGACACAGATACGCAGTATTTT. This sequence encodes CASSKCDRTDTDTQYF.

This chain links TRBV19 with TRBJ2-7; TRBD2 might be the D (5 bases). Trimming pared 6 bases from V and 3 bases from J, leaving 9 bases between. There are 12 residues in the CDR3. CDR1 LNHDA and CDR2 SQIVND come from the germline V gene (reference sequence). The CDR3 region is CASSPGVYEQYF. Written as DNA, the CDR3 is TGTGCCAGTAGCCCCGGGGTCTACGAGCAGTACTTC.

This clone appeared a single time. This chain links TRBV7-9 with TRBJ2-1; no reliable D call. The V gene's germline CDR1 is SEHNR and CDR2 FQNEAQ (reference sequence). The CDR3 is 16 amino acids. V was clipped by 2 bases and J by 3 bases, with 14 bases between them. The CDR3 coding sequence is TGTGCCAGCAGCTTAATCAACTACCTGAACTACAATGAGCAGTTCTTC. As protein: CASSLINYLNYNEQFF.

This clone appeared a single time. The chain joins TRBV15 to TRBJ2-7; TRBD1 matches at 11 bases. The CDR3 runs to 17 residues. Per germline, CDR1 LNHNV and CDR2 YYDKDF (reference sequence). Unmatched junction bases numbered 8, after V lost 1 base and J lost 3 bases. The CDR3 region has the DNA TGTGCCACCAGCAGAGGGGCGGGGACAGGGGGGGACTACGAGCAGTACTTC. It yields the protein CATSRGAGTGGDYEQYF.

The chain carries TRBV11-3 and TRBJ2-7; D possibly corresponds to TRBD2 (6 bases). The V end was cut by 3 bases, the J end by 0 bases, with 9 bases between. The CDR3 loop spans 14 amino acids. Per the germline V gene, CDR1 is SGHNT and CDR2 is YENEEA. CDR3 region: CASSFGGGSYEQYF. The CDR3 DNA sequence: TGTGCCAGCAGCTTCGGGGGAGGCTCCTACGAGCAGTACTTC.

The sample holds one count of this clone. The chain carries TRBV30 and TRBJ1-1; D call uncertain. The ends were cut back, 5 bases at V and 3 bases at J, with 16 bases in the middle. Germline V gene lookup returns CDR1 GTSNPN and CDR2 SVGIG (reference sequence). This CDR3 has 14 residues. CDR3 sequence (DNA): TGTGCCTGGGAAGGGCCAAGGGAGGACACTGAAGCTTTCTTT. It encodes CAWEGPREDTEAFF.

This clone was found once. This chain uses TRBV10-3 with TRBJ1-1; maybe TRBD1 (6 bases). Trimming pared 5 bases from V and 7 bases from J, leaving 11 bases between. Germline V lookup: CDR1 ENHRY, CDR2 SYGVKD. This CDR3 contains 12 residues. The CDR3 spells CAISLDRFEAFF. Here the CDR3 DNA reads TGTGCCATCAGTCTCGACAGGTTTGAAGCTTTCTTT.

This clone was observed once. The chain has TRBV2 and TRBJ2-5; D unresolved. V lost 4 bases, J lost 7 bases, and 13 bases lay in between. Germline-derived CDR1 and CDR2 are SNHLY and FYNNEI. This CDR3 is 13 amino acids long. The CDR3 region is CASSGGPSGTQYF. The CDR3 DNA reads TGTGCCAGCAGTGGCGGTCCATCGGGGACCCAGTACTTC.

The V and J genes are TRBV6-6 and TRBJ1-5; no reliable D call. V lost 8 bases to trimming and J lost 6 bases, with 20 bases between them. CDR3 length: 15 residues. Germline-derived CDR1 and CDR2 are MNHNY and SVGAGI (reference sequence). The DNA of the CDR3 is TGTGCCAGCTCACACGGGGAAAGGCCGACTCAGCCCCAGCATTTT. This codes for CASSHGERPTQPQHF.

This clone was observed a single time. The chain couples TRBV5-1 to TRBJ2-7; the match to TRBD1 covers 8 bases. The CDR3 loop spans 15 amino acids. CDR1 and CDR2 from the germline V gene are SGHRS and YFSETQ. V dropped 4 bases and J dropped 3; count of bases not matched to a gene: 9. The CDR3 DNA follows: TGCGCCAGCAGCCCCTGGTCCGGACAGGGCTACGAGCAGTACTTC. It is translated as CASSPWSGQGYEQYF.

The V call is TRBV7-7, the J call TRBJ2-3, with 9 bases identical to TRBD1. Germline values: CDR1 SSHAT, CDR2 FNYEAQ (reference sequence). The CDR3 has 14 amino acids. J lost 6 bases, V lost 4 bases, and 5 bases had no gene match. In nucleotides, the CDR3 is TGTGCCAGCAGCTCGACAGGGGGTTCGGATACGCAGTATTTT. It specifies CASSSTGGSDTQYF.

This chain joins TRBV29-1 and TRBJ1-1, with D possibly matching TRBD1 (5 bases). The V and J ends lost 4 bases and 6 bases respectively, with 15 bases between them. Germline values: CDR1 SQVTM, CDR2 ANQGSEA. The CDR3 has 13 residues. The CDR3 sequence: CSVVNPGRPEAFF. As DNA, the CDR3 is TGCAGCGTTGTAAATCCAGGGAGGCCTGAAGCTTTCTTT.

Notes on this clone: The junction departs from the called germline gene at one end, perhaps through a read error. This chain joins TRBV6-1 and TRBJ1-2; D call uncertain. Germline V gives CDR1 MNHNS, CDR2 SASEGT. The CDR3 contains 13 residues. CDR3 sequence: CASREGLNYGYTF. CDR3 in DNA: TGTGCCAGCCGTGAGGGCTTAAACTATGGCTACACCTTC.

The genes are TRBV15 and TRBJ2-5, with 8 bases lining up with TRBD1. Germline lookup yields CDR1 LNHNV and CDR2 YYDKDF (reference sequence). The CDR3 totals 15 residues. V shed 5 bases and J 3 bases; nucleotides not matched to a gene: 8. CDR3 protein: CATSLPRGREETQYF. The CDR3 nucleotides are TGTGCCACCAGCTTACCCAGGGGGCGAGAAGAGACCCAGTACTTC.

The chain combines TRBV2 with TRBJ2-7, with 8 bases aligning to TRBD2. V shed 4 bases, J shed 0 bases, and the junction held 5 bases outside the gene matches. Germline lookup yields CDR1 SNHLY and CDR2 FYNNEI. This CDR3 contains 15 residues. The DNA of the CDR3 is TGTGCCAGCAGTGGAACTAGCGGAAGCTCCTACGAGCAGTACTTC. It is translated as CASSGTSGSSYEQYF.